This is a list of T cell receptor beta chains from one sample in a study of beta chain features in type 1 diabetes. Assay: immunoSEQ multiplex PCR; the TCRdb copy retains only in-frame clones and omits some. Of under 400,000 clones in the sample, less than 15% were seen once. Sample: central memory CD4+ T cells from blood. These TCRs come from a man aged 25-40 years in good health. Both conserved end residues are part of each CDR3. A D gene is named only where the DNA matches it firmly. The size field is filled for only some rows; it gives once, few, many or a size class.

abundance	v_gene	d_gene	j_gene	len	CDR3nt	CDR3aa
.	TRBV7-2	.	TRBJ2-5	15	TGTGCCAGCAGCTTAGTGCCGGGACCCCAACGGGACCAGTACTTC	CASSLVPGPQRDQYF
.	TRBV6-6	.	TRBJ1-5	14	TGTGCCAGCAGTTACGGGTCAGGGGATCAGCCCCAGCATTTT	CASSYGSGDQPQHF
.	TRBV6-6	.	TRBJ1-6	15	TGTGCCATCAGGACCGGATCCGGCGGGAATTCACCCCTCCACTTT	CAIRTGSGGNSPLHF
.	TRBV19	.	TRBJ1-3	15	TGTGCCAGTAGTCCCGCAGGGTACTCTGGAAACACCATATATTTT	CASSPAGYSGNTIYF
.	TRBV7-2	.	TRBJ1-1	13	TGTGCCAGCAGCAACGACGGGAACACTGAAGCTTTCTTT	CASSNDGNTEAFF
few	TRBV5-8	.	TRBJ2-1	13	TGTGCCAGCAGCTTGCGTGGTAACAATGAGCAGTTCTTC	CASSLRGNNEQFF
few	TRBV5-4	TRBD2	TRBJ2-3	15	TGTGCCAGCAGCCAAAGCGGGACGGGCACAGATACGCAGTATTTT	CASSQSGTGTDTQYF
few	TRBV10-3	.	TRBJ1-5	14	TGTGCCATCAGTGACAGAAATAGCAATCAGCCCCAGCATTTT	CAISDRNSNQPQHF
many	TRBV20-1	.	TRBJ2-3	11	TGCAGTGCGGGAATGGCTGATACGCAGTATTTT	CSAGMADTQYF
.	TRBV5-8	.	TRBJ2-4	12	TGTGCCAGCAGACAGGTTTCGGACATTCAGTACTTC	CASRQVSDIQYF
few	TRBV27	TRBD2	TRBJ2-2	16	TGTGCCAGCAGTTCTCCTAGCGGAGTTAACACCGGGGAGCTGTTTTTT	CASSSPSGVNTGELFF
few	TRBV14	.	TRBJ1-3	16	TGTGCCAGCAGCCAAGTGGTTGGGGAAGCTGGAAACACCATATATTTT	CASSQVVGEAGNTIYF
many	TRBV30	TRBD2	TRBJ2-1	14	TGTGCCTGGAGTCCCGGACTAGCGGTGAATGAGCAGTTCTTC	CAWSPGLAVNEQFF
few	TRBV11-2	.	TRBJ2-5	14	TGTGCCAGCAGCATCGGGTCCCCAAGTTGGACCCAGTACTTC	CASSIGSPSWTQYF
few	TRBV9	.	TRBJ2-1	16	TGTGCCAGCACCCCCACTCTGACGAGTCCCTACAATGAGCAGTTCTTC	CASTPTLTSPYNEQFF
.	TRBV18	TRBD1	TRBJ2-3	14	TGTGCCAGCTCACCCGGACAGGCCCCCGATACGCAGTATTTT	CASSPGQAPDTQYF
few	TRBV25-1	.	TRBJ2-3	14	TGTGCCAGCAGGGGGGGACTTAGCACAGATACGCAGTATTTT	CASRGGLSTDTQYF
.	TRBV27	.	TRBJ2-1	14	TGTGCCAGCAGTCCCCGGCGCACTAACAATGAGCAGTTCTTC	CASSPRRTNNEQFF
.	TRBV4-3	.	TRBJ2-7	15	TGCGCCAGCAGCCAGAAACACGGAAGCTTGTACGAGCAGTACTTC	CASSQKHGSLYEQYF
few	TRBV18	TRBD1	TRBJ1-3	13	TGTGCCAGCTCAGCGACAGGGGTTGACACCATATATTTT	CASSATGVDTIYF
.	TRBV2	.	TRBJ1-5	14	TGTGCCAGCAGTGGACAGTATAGCAATCAGCCCCAGCATTTT	CASSGQYSNQPQHF
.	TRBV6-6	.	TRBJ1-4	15	TGTGCCAGCACCCGGGGAGTACCGACTAATGAAAAACTGTTTTTT	CASTRGVPTNEKLFF
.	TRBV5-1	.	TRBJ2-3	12	TGCGCCAGCAGCTTGGATCCAGATACGCAGTATTTT	CASSLDPDTQYF
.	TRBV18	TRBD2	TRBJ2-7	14	TGTGCCAGCTCGCGGACTAGCGGGGGGTACGAGCAGTACTTC	CASSRTSGGYEQYF
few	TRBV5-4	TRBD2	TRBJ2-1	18	TGTGCCAGCAGCCCGCTTGGAGGACTAGCGGGCCACTACAATGAGCAGTTCTTC	CASSPLGGLAGHYNEQFF
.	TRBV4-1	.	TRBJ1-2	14	TGCGCCAGCAGCCAAGATCTGGGGAAAGGCGGCTACACCTTC	CASSQDLGKGGYTF
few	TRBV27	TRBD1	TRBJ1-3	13	TGTGCCAGCGCAGACAGGGTTGGAAACACCATATATTTT	CASADRVGNTIYF